What follows are 21 T cell receptor beta chains derived from one specimen sequenced in a study of blood T cell repertoires in COVID-19. Method: immunoSEQ multiplex PCR; TCRdb's copy keeps in-frame clones and lacks some. The data hold some 460,000 clones, with roughly nine tenths observed a single time. Sequencing was done on a sample of PBMCs or T cells enriched from blood (not recorded which). Receptor source: a woman aged 18-30 years who had recovered from COVID-19.

The V gene is TRBV6-4, the J gene TRBJ1-2, with TRBD1 as a possible D gene (6 bases). Trimming stripped 4 bases from V and 5 bases from J, with 17 bases between. The CDR3 has 15 residues. CDR1 and CDR2 from the germline V gene are MRHNA and SNTAGT. As DNA, the CDR3 is TGTGCCAGCAGTGTGCAGTGGGGGCCAGGATATGGCTACACCTTC. Translation gives CASSVQWGPGYGYTF.

V usage is TRBV30 and J usage is TRBJ1-3, with D unresolved. The CDR3 is 11 residues long. V was trimmed by 7 bases and J by 1 base, leaving 5 bases between them. Germline V gene data show CDR1 as GTSNPN and CDR2 as SVGIG (reference sequence). The CDR3 loop is CAFLSGNTIYF. DNA of the CDR3: TGTGCCTTTTTATCTGGAAACACCATATATTTT.

CDR3 DNA sequence: TGCAGCGTGGGGGGGACAACCTATGGCTACACCTTC. Translation: CSVGGTTYGYTF. The V call is TRBV29-1, the J call TRBJ1-2; D may be TRBD1 (6 bases). V dropped 6 bases and J dropped 4 bases, with 12 bases sitting between them. The CDR3 runs 12 residues. The germline V gene has CDR1 SQVTM and CDR2 ANQGSEA.

CDR3 residues: CASSLDISSNEKLFF. CDR3 nucleotide sequence: TGTGCCAGCAGCCTCGACATTAGTTCTAATGAAAAACTGTTTTTT. This chain uses TRBV5-4 with TRBJ1-4; D not resolved. With 4 bases removed from V and 3 bases from J, the gap between germline ends came to 13 bases. Germline loops: CDR1 SGHNT, CDR2 YYREEE (reference sequence). The CDR3 consists of 15 residues. Full variable domain (remainder filled in from reference TRBV5-4 and TRBJ1-4): ETGVTQSPTHLIKTRGQQVTLRCSSQSGHNTVSWYQQALGQGPQFIFQYYREEENGRGNFPPRFSGLQFPNYSSELNVNALELDDSALYLCASSLDISSNEKLFFGSGTQLSVL.

The V call is TRBV5-1, the J call TRBJ2-7; 7 nucleotides line up with TRBD2. The CDR3 spans 18 residues. V shed 0 bases, J shed 0 bases, and the junction held 12 bases outside the gene matches. Germline CDR1 reads SGHRS; CDR2 reads YFSETQ. In DNA, the CDR3 is TGCGCCAGCAGCTTGGTCACGGGACTATCTCTAAACTCCTACGAGCAGTACTTC. The encoded protein is CASSLVTGLSLNSYEQYF.

This clone was detected only a few times. The V gene is TRBV9, the J gene TRBJ2-5; 15 bases are shared with TRBD2. The germline V gene encodes CDR1 SGDLS and CDR2 YYNGEE. Trimming removed 3 bases from V and 5 bases from J; junction bases left unmatched: 5. The CDR3 length is 16 residues. In nucleotides, the CDR3 is TGTGCCAGCAGCGCCGGGACTAGCGGGGGGAGGGAGACCCAGTACTTC. Residues: CASSAGTSGGRETQYF.

Written as DNA, the CDR3 is TGTGCCTGGAGTAGAGGACTGGGGACCTACGAGCAGTACTTC. Its translation is CAWSRGLGTYEQYF. This chain uses TRBV30 with TRBJ2-7; tentative D call: TRBD2 (5 bases). Germline CDR1 is GTSNPN and CDR2 is SVGIG (reference sequence). Trimming removed 2 bases from V and 2 bases from J, with 13 bases in between. This CDR3 region has 14 residues. Full variable domain (missing parts from reference TRBV30 and TRBJ2-7): SQTIHQWPATLVQPVGSPLSLECTVEGTSNPNLYWYRQAAGRGLQLLFYSVGIGQISSEVPQNLSASRPQDRQFILSSKKLLLSDSGFYLCAWSRGLGTYEQYFGPGTRLTVT.

Remarks on this clone: The junction shows a germline mismatch at one end, possibly a read error. The rearrangement uses TRBV7-7 and TRBJ2-1; possibly TRBD1 for D (5 bases). The length of the CDR3 is 19 residues. Germline values: CDR1 SSHAT, CDR2 FNYEAQ (reference sequence). Here the CDR3 DNA reads TGTGCTAGCAGCTTTATAGGGGTTAGGTACGGGCCTTTTTACAATGAGCAGTTCTTC. Protein: CASSFIGVRYGPFYNEQFF.

This sequence joins TRBV5-1 and TRBJ2-2, with TRBD1 matching 9 bases. The CDR3 sequence is 17 residues long. V was clipped by 3 bases and J by 7 bases; unmatched bases: 13. Germline CDR1 and CDR2: SGHRS and YFSETQ. DNA for the CDR3: TGCGCCAGCAGCTCCTGGACAGGGGATGATCGGGGCGGGGAGCTGTTTTTT. This gives the protein CASSSWTGDDRGGELFF.

This chain links TRBV30 with TRBJ2-7; 7 bases align to TRBD1. V trimming: 2 bases; J trimming: 7 bases; junction bases outside the gene matches: 5. The CDR3 has 12 amino acids. Germline CDR1 GTSNPN, CDR2 SVGIG (reference sequence). CDR3 coding DNA: TGTGCCTGGAGTCGACAGGGTCAAGAGCAGTACTTC. This codes for CAWSRQGQEQYF.

V and J are TRBV28 and TRBJ1-1; TRBD1 agrees at 9 bases. Unmatched junction bases numbered 6, after V lost 6 bases and J lost 4 bases. Germline CDR1 reads MDHEN; CDR2 reads SYDVKM. CDR3 length: 14 amino acids. CDR3 residues: CASREQGAVTEAFF. The CDR3 DNA sequence: TGTGCCAGCAGGGAACAGGGGGCGGTCACTGAAGCTTTCTTT.

The V call is TRBV28, the J call TRBJ1-3, with a tentative D call TRBD1 (5 bases). The CDR3 runs 12 residues. Between the trimmed V and J ends, which lost 6 bases and 2 bases, there was a span of 5 bases. Germline V gene sequence: CDR1 MDHEN, CDR2 SYDVKM. This chain's CDR3 is CASRGPGNTIYF. In nucleotides, the CDR3 is TGTGCCAGCAGGGGGCCTGGAAACACCATATATTTT.

This chain connects TRBV5-6 to TRBJ1-1; 10 bases map to TRBD1. Germline CDR1 reads SGHDT; CDR2 reads YYEEEE. This CDR3 spans 16 amino acids. Trimming removed 0 bases from V and 5 bases from J; junction bases left unmatched: 7. CDR3 nucleotides: TGTGCCAGCAGCTTGGTGAGACAGGGGGCAGGGACTGAAGCTTTCTTT. Its protein product is CASSLVRQGAGTEAFF. The whole variable domain, filled in from reference TRBV5-6 and TRBJ1-1, reads DAGVTQSPTHLIKTRGQQVTLRCSPKSGHDTVSWYQQALGQGPQFIFQYYEEEERQRGNFPDRFSGHQFPNYSSELNVNALLLGDSALYLCASSLVRQGAGTEAFFGQGTRLTVV.

The chain couples TRBV29-1 to TRBJ1-2; 11 bases fit TRBD1. After removal of 4 bases from V and 6 bases from J, the junction contained 10 bases not matched to a gene. CDR3 length: 15 residues. Germline V CDR1 and CDR2: SQVTM, ANQGSEA. This CDR3 reads CSVVWRDRGVDGYTF. CDR3 nucleotide sequence: TGCAGCGTTGTGTGGCGGGACAGGGGGGTTGATGGCTACACCTTC.

The chain couples TRBV2 to TRBJ1-4; the match to TRBD1 covers 7 bases. V gave up 4 bases and J gave up 8 bases; unmatched junction bases: 10. The CDR3 is made up of 15 amino acids. Germline assignment: CDR1 SNHLY and CDR2 FYNNEI. The CDR3 loop is CASSAQGVALEKLFF. The CDR3 DNA reads TGTGCCAGCAGTGCTCAGGGGGTGGCGTTGGAAAAACTGTTTTTT.

In its sample, this clone was seen a few times. The genes are TRBV19 and TRBJ1-2; no clear D gene. This CDR3 region has 15 residues. With 2 bases removed from V and 7 bases from J, the gap between germline ends came to 17 bases. The germline gives CDR1 LNHDA, CDR2 SQIVND (reference sequence). CDR3 sequence (DNA): TGTGCCAGTAGTATACCTTTAAGCGGATATGGTGGCTACACCTTC. Translating it yields CASSIPLSGYGGYTF.

The rearrangement links TRBV28 to TRBJ1-1, with D unclear. With 5 bases removed from V and 5 bases from J, the gap between germline ends came to 15 bases. This CDR3 spans 14 amino acids. Germline V gives CDR1 MDHEN, CDR2 SYDVKM. For the CDR3, the DNA is TGTGCCAGCAGTACAAGTACAGATAAGACTGAAGCTTTCTTT. Translated: CASSTSTDKTEAFF.

V usage is TRBV5-1 and J usage is TRBJ1-1; no definite D call. CDR3 length: 15 residues. Germline CDR1 is SGHRS and CDR2 is YFSETQ. V lost 9 bases and J 4 bases, leaving 22 bases between the germline ends. The CDR3 spells CATRIDITVGTEAFF. The CDR3, as DNA: TGCGCCACCCGTATCGATATTACCGTCGGCACTGAAGCTTTCTTT.

The J gene is TRBJ2-1, the V gene TRBV5-1, with TRBD2 matching 15 bases. The germline CDR1 and CDR2 sequences are SGHRS and YFSETQ. The CDR3 extends over 18 amino acids. The V and J ends lost 4 bases and 0 bases, in that order; junction bases with no gene match: 5. This CDR3 is CASSPGTSGGSSYNEQFF. The DNA for the CDR3 is TGCGCCAGCAGCCCGGGGACTAGCGGGGGGAGCTCCTACAATGAGCAGTTCTTC.

The J gene is TRBJ2-1, the V gene TRBV6-2 or TRBV6-3; possibly TRBD1 for D (7 bases). This CDR3 region has 18 residues. Per the germline V gene, CDR1 is MNHEY and CDR2 is SVGEGT. V was trimmed by 2 bases and J by 0 bases, leaving 17 bases between them. CDR3 region: CASSYPTTGRSSYNEQFF. CDR3 nucleotide sequence: TGTGCCAGCAGTTACCCGACGACAGGGAGGAGCTCCTACAATGAGCAGTTCTTC.

This chain uses TRBV14 with TRBJ2-7; D is ambiguous. Germline-derived CDR1 and CDR2 are SGHDN and FVKESK. The CDR3 contains 15 residues. With 1 base removed from V and 2 bases from J, the gap between germline ends came to 12 bases. This CDR3 reads CASSQVPVSPYEQYF. CDR3 nucleotides: TGTGCCAGCAGCCAAGTTCCGGTATCCCCCTACGAGCAGTACTTC.